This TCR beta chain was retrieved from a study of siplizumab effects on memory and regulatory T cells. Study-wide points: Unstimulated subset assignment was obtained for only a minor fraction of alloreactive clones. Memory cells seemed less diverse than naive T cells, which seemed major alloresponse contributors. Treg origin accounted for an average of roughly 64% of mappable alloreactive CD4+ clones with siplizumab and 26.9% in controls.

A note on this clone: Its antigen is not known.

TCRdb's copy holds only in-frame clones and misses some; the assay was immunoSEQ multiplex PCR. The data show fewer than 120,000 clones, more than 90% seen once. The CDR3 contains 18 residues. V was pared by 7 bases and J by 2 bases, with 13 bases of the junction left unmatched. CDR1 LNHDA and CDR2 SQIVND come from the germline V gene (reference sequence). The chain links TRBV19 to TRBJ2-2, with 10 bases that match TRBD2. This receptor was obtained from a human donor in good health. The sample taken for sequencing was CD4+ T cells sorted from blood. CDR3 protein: CASNPGLAGGVNTGELFF. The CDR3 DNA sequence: TGTGCCAGTAACCCCGGGTTAGCGGGAGGCGTTAACACCGGGGAGCTGTTTTTT.